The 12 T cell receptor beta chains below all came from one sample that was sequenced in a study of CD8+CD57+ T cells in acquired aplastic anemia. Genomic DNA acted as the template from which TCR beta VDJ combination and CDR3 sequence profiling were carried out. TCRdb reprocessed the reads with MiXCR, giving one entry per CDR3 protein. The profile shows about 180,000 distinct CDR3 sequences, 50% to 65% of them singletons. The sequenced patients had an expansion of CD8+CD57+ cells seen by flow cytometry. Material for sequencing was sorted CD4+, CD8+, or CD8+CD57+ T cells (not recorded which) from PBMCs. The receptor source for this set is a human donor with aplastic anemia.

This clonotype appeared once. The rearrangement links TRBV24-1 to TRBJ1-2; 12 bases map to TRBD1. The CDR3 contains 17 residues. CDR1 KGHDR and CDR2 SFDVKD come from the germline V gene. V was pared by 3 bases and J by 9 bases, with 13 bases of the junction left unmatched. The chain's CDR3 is CATSDPPGQGAIGSYTF. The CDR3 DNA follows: TGTGCCACCAGTGATCCACCGGGACAGGGGGCAATCGGAAGCTACACCTTC.

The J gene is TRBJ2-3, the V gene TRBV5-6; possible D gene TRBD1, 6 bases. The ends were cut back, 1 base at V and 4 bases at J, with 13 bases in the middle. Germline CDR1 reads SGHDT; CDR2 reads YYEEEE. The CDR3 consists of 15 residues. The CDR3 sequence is CASSLLRGSSDTQYF. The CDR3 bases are TGTGCCAGCAGCTTGCTCAGGGGATCGTCAGATACGCAGTATTTT. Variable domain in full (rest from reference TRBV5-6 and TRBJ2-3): DAGVTQSPTHLIKTRGQQVTLRCSPKSGHDTVSWYQQALGQGPQFIFQYYEEEERQRGNFPDRFSGHQFPNYSSELNVNALLLGDSALYLCASSLLRGSSDTQYFGPGTRLTVL.

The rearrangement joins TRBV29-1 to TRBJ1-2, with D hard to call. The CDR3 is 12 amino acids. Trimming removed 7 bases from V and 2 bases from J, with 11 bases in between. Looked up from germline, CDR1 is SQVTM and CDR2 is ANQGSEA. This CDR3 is CSAAERNYGYTF. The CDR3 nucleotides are TGCAGCGCTGCGGAAAGGAACTATGGCTACACCTTC.

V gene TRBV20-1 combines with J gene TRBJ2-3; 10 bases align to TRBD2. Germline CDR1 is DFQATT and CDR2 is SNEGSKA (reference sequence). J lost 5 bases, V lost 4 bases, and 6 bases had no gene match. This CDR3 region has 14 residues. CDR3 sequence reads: CSATRGLAIDTQYF. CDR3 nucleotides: TGCAGTGCTACCCGGGGACTAGCGATAGATACGCAGTATTTT.

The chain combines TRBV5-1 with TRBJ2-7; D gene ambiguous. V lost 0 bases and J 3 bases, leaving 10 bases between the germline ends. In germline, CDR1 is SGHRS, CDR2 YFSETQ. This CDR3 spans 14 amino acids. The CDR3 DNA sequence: TGCGCCAGCAGCTTGGTCACAACCGACTACGAGCAGTACTTC. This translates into CASSLVTTDYEQYF.

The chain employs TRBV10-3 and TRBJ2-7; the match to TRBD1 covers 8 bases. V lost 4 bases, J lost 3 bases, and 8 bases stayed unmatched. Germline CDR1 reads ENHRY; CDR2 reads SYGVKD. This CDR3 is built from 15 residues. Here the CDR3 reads CAISGGTQGGYEQYF. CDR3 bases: TGTGCCATCAGTGGGGGCACACAGGGGGGCTACGAGCAGTACTTC.

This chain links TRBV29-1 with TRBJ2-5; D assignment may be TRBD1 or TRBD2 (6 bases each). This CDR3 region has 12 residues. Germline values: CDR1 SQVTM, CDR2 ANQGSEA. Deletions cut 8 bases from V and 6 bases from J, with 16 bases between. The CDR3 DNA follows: TGCAGCATCCAGCTAGGGGGGCAGACCCAGTACTTC. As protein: CSIQLGGQTQYF. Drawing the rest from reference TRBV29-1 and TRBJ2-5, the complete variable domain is SAVISQKPSRDICQRGTSLTIQCQVDSQVTMMFWYRQQPGQSLTLIATANQGSEATYESGFVIDKFPISRPNLTFSTLTVSNMSPEDSSIYLCSIQLGGQTQYFGPGTRLLVL.

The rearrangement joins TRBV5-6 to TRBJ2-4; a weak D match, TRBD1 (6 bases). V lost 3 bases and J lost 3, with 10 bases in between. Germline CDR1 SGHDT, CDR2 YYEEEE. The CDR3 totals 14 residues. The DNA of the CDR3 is TGTGCCAGCAGCTCAGGGGATAGCAAAAACATTCAGTACTTC. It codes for CASSSGDSKNIQYF.

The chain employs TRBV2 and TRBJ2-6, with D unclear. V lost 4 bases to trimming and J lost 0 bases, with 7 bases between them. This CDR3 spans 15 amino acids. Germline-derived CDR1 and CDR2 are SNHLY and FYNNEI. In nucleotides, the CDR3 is TGTGCCAGCAGTGTCGGTGCCTCTGGGGCCAACGTCCTGACTTTC. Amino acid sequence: CASSVGASGANVLTF.

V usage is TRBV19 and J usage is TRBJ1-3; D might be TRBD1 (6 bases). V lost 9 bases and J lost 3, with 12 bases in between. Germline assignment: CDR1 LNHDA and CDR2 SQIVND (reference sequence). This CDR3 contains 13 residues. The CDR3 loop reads CASPGAGGNTIYF. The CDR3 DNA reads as TGTGCCAGCCCGGGGGCCGGTGGAAACACCATATATTTT.

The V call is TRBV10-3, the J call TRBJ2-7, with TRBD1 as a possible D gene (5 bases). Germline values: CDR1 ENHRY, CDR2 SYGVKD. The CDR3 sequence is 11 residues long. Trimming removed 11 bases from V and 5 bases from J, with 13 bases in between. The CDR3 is CAVQGFDEQYF. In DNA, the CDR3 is TGTGCCGTCCAGGGCTTCGACGAGCAGTACTTC.

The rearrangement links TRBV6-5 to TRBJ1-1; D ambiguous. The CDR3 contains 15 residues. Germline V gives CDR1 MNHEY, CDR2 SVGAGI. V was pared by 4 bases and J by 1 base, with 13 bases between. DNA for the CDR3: TGTGCCAGCAGTTCCCTCGTTAGGTGGAACACTGAAGCTTTCTTT. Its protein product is CASSSLVRWNTEAFF.